A selection of T cell receptor beta chains follows, all from one sample in a study of blood T cell repertoires in COVID-19. Method: immunoSEQ multiplex PCR; TCRdb's copy keeps in-frame clones and lacks some. The sample yields around 190,000 clones, approximately 86% seen once. Sequenced sample: PBMCs or T cells enriched from blood (not recorded which). These receptors all come from a woman aged 40 to 55 in a cohort exposed to, infected with or recovered from COVID-19 (not recorded which). Each CDR3 is given without its conserved first and last residue.

j_call v_call cdr3_length cdr3_aa
TRBJ1-1 TRBV27 12 ASSFAPGGTEAF
TRBJ1-1 TRBV28 9 ASSLGDEAF
TRBJ2-1 TRBV27 13 ASSLYSGSSNEQF
TRBJ1-5 TRBV19 10 ASSQYRQPQH
TRBJ1-1 TRBV27 11 ASSLRGAPEAF
TRBJ1-4 TRBV19 14 ASSARQVSELEKLF
TRBJ1-2 TRBV5-6 13 ASHPGQEAYGGYT
TRBJ2-1 TRBV4-1 14 ASSLTWGVDYNEQF
TRBJ2-1 TRBV11-3 14 ASSSTSGDSYNEQF
TRBJ1-6 TRBV7-7 12 ASSFRGSASPLH
TRBJ1-2 TRBV9 12 ASSGWGLNYGYT
TRBJ1-2 TRBV4-1 13 ASSQVNILNYGYT
TRBJ1-1 TRBV6-2/TRBV6-3 11 ASSYIGRVEAF
TRBJ2-7 TRBV4-1 14 ASSQTQRDTSYEQY
TRBJ1-1 TRBV18 17 ASSPVRVEVPQSNTEAF
TRBJ1-4 TRBV7-6 14 ASSLNLPGSNEKLF
TRBJ2-7 TRBV19 11 ASSDRALYEQY
TRBJ2-3 TRBV9 11 ASSASSTDTQY
TRBJ2-7 TRBV27 11 ASRGDLPYEQY
TRBJ2-5 TRBV15 11 ATSSRLAGTQY
TRBJ1-1 TRBV29-1 13 SVPRTGGFNTEAF
TRBJ2-2 TRBV6-2/TRBV6-3 15 ASSYSIVGTGSGELF
TRBJ1-6 TRBV4-1 14 ASSQPGQGGNSPLH
TRBJ2-3 TRBV27 15 ASSTVERERGTDTQY
TRBJ2-1 TRBV11-3 13 ASSQLAGRGNEQF
TRBJ2-7 TRBV2 16 ASRETSGGFLLSYEQY
TRBJ1-5 TRBV6-1 15 ASSEFTGQGRNQPQH